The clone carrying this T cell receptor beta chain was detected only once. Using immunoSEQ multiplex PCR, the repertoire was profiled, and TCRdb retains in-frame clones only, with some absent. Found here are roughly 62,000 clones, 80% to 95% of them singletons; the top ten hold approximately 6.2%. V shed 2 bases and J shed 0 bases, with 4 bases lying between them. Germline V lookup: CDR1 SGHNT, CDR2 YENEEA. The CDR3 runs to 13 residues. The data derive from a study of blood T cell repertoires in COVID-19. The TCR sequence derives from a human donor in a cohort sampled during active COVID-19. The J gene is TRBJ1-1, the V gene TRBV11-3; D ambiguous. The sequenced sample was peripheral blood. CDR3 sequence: CASSLTVNTEAFF. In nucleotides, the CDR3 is TGTGCCAGCAGCTTAACGGTGAACACTGAAGCTTTCTTT.